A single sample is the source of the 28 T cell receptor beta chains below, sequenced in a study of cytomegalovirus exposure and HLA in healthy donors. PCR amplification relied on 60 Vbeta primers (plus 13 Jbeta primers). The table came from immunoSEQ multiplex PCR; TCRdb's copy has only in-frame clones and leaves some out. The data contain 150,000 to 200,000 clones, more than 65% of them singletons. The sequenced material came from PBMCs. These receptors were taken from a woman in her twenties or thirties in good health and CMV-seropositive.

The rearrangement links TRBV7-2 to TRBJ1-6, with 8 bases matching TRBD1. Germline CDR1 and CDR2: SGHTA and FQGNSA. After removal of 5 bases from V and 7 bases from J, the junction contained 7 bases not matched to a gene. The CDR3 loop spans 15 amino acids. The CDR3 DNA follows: TGTGCCAGCAGCGACAGGGGTTTTGGCAATTCACCCCTCCACTTT. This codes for CASSDRGFGNSPLHF.

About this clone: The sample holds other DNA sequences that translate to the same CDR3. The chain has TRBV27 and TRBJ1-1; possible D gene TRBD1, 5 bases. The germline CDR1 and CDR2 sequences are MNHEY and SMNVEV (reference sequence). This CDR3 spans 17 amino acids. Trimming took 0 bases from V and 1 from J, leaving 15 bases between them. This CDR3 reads CASSLSWGEYKNTEAFF. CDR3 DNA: TGTGCCAGCAGTTTATCGTGGGGGGAGTACAAGAACACTGAAGCTTTCTTT.

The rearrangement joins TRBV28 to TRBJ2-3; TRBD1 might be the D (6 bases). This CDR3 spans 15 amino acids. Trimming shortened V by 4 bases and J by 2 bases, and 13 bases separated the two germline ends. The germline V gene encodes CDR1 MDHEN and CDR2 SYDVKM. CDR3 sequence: CASSSVRDNTDTQYF. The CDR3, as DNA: TGTGCCAGCAGTTCAGTCCGGGACAACACAGATACGCAGTATTTT.

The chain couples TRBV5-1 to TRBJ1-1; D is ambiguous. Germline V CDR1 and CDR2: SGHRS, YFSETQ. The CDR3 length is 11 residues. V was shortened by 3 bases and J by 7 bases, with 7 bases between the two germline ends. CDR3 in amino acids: CASSWEGEAFF. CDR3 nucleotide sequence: TGCGCCAGCAGCTGGGAGGGTGAAGCTTTCTTT.

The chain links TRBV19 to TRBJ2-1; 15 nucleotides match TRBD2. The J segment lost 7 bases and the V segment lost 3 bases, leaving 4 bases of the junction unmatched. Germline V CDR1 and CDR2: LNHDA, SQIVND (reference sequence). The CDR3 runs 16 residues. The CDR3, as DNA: TGTGCCAGTAGTATTGATGGGACTAGCGGGAGGAATGAGCAGTTCTTC. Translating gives CASSIDGTSGRNEQFF.

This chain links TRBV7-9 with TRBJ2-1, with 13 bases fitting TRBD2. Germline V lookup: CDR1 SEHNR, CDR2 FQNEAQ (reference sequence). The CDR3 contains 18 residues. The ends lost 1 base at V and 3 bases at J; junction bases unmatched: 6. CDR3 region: CASSLERLAGGYYNEQFF. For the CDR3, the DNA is TGTGCCAGCAGCTTAGAGAGACTAGCGGGGGGCTACTACAATGAGCAGTTCTTC.

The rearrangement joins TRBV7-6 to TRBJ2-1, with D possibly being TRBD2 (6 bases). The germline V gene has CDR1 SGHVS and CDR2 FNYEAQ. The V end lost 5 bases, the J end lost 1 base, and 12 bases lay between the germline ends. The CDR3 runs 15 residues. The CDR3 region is CASSRLDPSYNEQFF. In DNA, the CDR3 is TGTGCCAGCAGCCGACTAGATCCTTCCTACAATGAGCAGTTCTTC. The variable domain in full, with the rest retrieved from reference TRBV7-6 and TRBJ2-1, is GAGVSQSPRYKVTKRGQDVALRCDPISGHVSLYWYRQALGQGPEFLTYFNYEAQQDKSGLPNDRFSAERPEGSISTLTIQRTEQRDSAMYRCASSRLDPSYNEQFFGPGTRLTVL.

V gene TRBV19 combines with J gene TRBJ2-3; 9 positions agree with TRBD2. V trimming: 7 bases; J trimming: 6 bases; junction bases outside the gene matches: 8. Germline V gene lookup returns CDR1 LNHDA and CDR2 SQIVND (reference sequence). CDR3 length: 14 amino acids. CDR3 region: CASNSFSGSDTQYF. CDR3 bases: TGTGCCAGTAACTCCTTTAGCGGGAGCGATACGCAGTATTTT.

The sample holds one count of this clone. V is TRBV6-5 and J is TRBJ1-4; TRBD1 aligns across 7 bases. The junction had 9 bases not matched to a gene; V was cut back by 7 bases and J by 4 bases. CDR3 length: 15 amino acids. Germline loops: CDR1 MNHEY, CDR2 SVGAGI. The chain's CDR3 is CASKPGQVDNEKLFF. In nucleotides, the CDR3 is TGTGCCAGCAAACCCGGACAGGTTGATAATGAAAAACTGTTTTTT.

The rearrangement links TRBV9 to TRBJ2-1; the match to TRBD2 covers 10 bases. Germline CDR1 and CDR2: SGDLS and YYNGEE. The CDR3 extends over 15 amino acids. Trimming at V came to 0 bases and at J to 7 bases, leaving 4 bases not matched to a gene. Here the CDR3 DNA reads TGTGCCAGCAGCGTAGTAAGCGGGGGGGCGAATGAGCAGTTCTTC. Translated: CASSVVSGGANEQFF.

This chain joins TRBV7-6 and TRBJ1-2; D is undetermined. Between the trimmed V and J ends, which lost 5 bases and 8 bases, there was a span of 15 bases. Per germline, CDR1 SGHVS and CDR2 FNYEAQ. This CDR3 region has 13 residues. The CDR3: CASSPISTGGYTF. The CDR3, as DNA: TGTGCCAGCAGCCCTATTAGTACCGGGGGCTACACCTTC.

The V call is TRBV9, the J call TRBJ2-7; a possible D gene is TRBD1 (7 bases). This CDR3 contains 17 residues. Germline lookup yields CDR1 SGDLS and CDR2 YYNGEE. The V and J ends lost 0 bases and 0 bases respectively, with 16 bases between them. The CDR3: CASSVGPAGQISYEQYF. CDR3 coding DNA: TGTGCCAGCAGCGTAGGTCCCGCGGGACAGATCTCCTACGAGCAGTACTTC.

The CDR3 region has the DNA TGTGCCAGTATTGCACTAGCAGGGCCCTTAGACTTCGTCACCGGGGAGCTGTTTTTT. This encodes CASIALAGPLDFVTGELFF. The chain links TRBV19 to TRBJ2-2, with D maybe TRBD2 (6 bases). Trimming stripped 7 bases from V and 4 bases from J, with 28 bases between. The CDR3 length is 19 residues. CDR1 is LNHDA, CDR2 SQIVND, per germline (reference sequence).

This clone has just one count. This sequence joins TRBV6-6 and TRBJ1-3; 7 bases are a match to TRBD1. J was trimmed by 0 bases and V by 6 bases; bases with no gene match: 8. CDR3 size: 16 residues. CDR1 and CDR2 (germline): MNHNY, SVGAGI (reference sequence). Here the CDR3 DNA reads TGTGCCAGCAGAAGAGGACAGGACCTCTCTGGAAACACCATATATTTT. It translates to CASRRGQDLSGNTIYF.

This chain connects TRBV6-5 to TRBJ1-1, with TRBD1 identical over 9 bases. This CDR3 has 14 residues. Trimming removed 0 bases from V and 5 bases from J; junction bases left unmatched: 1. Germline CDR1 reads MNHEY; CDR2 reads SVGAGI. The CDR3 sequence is CASSYSDRGTEAFF. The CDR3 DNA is TGTGCCAGCAGTTACTCGGACAGGGGTACTGAAGCTTTCTTT.

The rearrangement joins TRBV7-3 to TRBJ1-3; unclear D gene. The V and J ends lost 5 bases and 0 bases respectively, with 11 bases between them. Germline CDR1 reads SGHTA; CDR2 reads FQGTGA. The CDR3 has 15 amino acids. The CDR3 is CASSLRFGSGNTIYF. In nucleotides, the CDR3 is TGTGCCAGCAGCCTCCGGTTCGGCTCTGGAAACACCATATATTTT.

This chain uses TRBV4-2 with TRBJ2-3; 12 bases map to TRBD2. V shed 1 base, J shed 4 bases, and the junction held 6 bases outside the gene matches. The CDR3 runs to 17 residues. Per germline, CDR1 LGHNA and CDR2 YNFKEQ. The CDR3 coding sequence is TGTGCCAGCAGCCAAGTAGGGCTAGCGGGGGGGGCAGATACGCAGTATTTT. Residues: CASSQVGLAGGADTQYF.

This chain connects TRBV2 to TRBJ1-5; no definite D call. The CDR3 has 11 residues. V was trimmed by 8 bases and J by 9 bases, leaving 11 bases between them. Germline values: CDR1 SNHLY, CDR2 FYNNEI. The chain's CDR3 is CASRRDPPQHF. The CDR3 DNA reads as TGTGCCAGCCGACGGGATCCGCCCCAGCATTTT.

The CDR3 protein is CASSSDRVPNQPQHF. CDR3 sequence (DNA): TGTGCCAGCAGTTCAGACAGGGTTCCCAATCAGCCCCAGCATTTT. The chain is built from TRBV27 and TRBJ1-5, with 7 bases that match TRBD1. This CDR3 region has 15 residues. V shed 4 bases and J 3 bases; nucleotides not matched to a gene: 6. Germline assignment: CDR1 MNHEY and CDR2 SMNVEV (reference sequence).

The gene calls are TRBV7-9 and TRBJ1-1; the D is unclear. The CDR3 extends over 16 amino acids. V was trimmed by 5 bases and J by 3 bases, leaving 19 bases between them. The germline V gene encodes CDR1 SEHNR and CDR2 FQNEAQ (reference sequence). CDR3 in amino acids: CASSQEGDTPYTEAFF. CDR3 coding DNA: TGTGCCAGCAGCCAAGAGGGAGACACACCTTACACTGAAGCTTTCTTT.

CDR3 amino acids: CASSLGGGRGGGEQYF. CDR3 in DNA: TGTGCCAGCAGCTTGGGGGGGGGCCGCGGGGGCGGCGAGCAGTACTTC. The chain couples TRBV7-6 to TRBJ2-7; weak D call: TRBD2 (7 bases). Trimming removed 3 bases at V and 6 bases at J, with 21 bases between. CDR1 and CDR2 (germline): SGHVS, FNYEAQ. This CDR3 has 16 amino acids.

The CDR3 nucleotides read TGTGCCAGCAGTTACTCGACAGATAACACTGAAGCTTTCTTT. Translated: CASSYSTDNTEAFF. This chain connects TRBV6-5 to TRBJ1-1, with TRBD1 as a possible D gene (5 bases). In germline, CDR1 is MNHEY, CDR2 SVGAGI. Trimming removed 0 bases at V and 2 bases at J, with 7 bases between. CDR3 length: 14 amino acids.

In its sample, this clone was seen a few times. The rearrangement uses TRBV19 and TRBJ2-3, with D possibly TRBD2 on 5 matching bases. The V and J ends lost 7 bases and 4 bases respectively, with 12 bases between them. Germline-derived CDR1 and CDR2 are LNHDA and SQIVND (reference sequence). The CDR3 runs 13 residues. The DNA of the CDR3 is TGTGCCAGTAACTCCCTAGCCTCAGATACGCAGTATTTT. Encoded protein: CASNSLASDTQYF.

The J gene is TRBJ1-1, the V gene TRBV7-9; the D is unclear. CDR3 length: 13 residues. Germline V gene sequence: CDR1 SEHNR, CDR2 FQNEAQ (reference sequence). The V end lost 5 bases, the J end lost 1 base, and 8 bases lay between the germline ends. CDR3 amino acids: CASSPQENTEAFF. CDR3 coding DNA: TGTGCCAGCAGCCCACAAGAGAACACTGAAGCTTTCTTT. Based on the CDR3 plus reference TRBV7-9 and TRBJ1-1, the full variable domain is DTGVSQNPRHKITKRGQNVTFRCDPISEHNRLYWYRQTLGQGPEFLTYFQNEAQLEKSRLLSDRFSAERPKGSFSTLEIQRTEQGDSAMYLCASSPQENTEAFFGQGTRLTVV.

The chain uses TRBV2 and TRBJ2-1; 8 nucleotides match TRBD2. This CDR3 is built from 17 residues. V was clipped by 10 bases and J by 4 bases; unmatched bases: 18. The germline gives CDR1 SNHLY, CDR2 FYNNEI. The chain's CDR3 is CATGDLRGGLAYNEQFF. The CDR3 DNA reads TGTGCCACCGGGGACCTCCGGGGGGGGCTAGCTTACAATGAGCAGTTCTTC.

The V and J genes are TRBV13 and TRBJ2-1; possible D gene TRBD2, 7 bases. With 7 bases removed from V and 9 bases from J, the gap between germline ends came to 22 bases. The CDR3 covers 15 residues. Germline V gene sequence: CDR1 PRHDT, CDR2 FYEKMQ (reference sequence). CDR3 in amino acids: CASINPTGGGGEQFF. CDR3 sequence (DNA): TGTGCCAGCATCAATCCCACGGGGGGCGGCGGTGAGCAGTTCTTC.

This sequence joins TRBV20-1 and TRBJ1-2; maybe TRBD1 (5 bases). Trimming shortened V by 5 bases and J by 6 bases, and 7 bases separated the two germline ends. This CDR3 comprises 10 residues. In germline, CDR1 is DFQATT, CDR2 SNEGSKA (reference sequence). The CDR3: CSAGADGYTF. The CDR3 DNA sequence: TGCAGTGCTGGGGCAGATGGCTACACCTTC.

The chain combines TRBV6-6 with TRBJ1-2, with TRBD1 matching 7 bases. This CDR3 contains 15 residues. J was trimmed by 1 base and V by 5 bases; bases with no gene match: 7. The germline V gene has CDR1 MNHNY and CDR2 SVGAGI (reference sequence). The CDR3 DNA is TGTGCCAGCAGTCTCGACAGGGTCGGTAACTATGGCTACACCTTC. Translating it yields CASSLDRVGNYGYTF.